This T cell receptor (beta chain) was recorded in a study of cytomegalovirus exposure and HLA in healthy donors (TCRdb year 2017). About the full investigation: In an earlier analysis of approximately 640 of the donors, about 270 Gb of sequence data and 90 million to 120 million unique TCR beta sequences from 180 million or so T cells were reported. The number of donors typed differed by locus, with about 629-630 for A, B, C, DRB1 and DQB1, around 500 for DQA1, over 600 for DPA1, and around 460 for DPB1. The aim of the study was to test whether cataloging public T cell receptors could identify signatures of past pathogen exposure. Donor age, sex, ethnicity and CMV serostatus were collected together with the repertoire data. The study used immunosequencing to profile the T cell repertoires of approximately 650 subjects and linked those repertoires to cytomegalovirus serostatus. Among about 410 genotyped donors of the cohort, an average of around 240,000 unique TCR beta nucleotide sequences was sequenced per donor, of which about 18% were non-productive. A separate validation cohort of over 95 different subjects was used in addition to the roughly 700-subject first cohort. In a later genetic analysis, genome-wide SNP genotypes for about 65% of the roughly 700 donors were used, and that subset was treated as a discovery cohort. In a later analysis, previously published TCR beta repertoires from about 640 donors were re-analyzed and high-resolution HLA genotyping was added so that TCR occurrence patterns could be studied. To predict cytomegalovirus infection status, the study combined high-throughput TCR immunosequencing, statistical association of individual TCRs with disease status, and machine learning. Rather than drawing on any new phenotypic data, the later analysis identified candidate immune exposures from TCR beta sequences and the way those sequences occurred across donors. An earlier analysis of 587 of the donors used high-throughput TCR beta sequencing to judge whether each TCR beta V gene segment behaved as functional or pseudogenic. All discovery cohort repertoires had been generated on a single sequencing platform. Both class I and class II loci were covered by HLA typing, at four-digit resolution. About 330 gigabases of sequencing data and 75 million to 85 million unique TCR sequences made up an early release that covered several hundred HLA-typed donors. Four to six DR-DQ haplotypes were handled as single units for association and clustering, since linkage in the cohort was strong. Of the roughly 390 genotyped donors, approximately 81% were placed in the genetic ancestry cluster associated with self-reported Caucasian donors.

Overall results and qualifications from the work: The classifier was reported to diagnose cytomegalovirus status with high specificity and sensitivity in both the original and validation cohorts. The study listed 150 to 200 TCR beta chains as associated with cytomegalovirus. An earlier analysis of some 560 of the donors showed that most TCR beta V segments appeared in productive rearrangements either about 87% or about 30% of the time, which broadly matched IMGT annotations. Sequencing depth was assumed to be roughly uniform across donors in the presence/absence analyses, though that assumption may not hold. Compared with the roughly 700-donor mean, donors in an Asian-associated ancestry cluster had fewer N-insertions in productive TCRs, according to a later genetic analysis. A later analysis found that HLA-associated TCR beta chains were more clonally expanded and had lower generation probabilities than equally common non-associated chains. Immune exposure information for the cohort was limited to CMV serostatus. Assigning TCR associations to individual alleles was difficult when HLA alleles, especially DR and DQ, strongly co-occurred. Because HLA typing was unavailable for some donors at each locus, only the typed subset was used in association tests. A later analysis associated about 17,000 TCR beta sequences with specific HLA alleles at a false discovery rate of 0.05. According to a later analysis, TCR association rates differed among HLA loci, with DRB1 alleles showing the most associated TCRs and HLA-C alleles showing the fewest. Some IMGT-functional V segments, including TRBV6-2 and TRBV6-3, could not be distinguished by the 87-base-pair reads and were therefore excluded. The sequencing pipeline was judged likely to have produced a cluster of highly shared sequence variants as a technical artifact. In vitro tests confirmed that a few of the cytomegalovirus-associated TCR beta chains recognize cytomegalovirus antigens. Most TCR sequences were seen in very few donors, while some public TCRs were found in many individuals. Linkage disequilibrium might explain the correlated functional status among segregating V segments, but an unknown experimental factor could not be ruled out. A further reported finding was that TCR beta sequences accurately predicted the HLA-A and HLA-B alleles for most subjects in the first cohort. It was suggested by the authors that the approach could potentially be generalized to other disease states and immunological phenotypes. Because counts were too low, roughly 17 rarely observed V segments, including chromosome 9 orphons, were left out of the earlier analysis of a few hundred of the donors. V-gene and J-gene trimming of TCR beta chains was associated with a missense DCLRE1C variant in a later genetic analysis, and the association was replicated in an independent cohort. In a later analysis, most CMV-associated TCR beta chains were found to appear HLA-restricted, with HLA associations seemingly driven largely by CMV exposure. This cohort had only TCR beta chains sequenced, and the lack of alpha or paired-chain data limited which features could be detected. According to a later analysis, parvovirus B19, influenza, CMV and Epstein-Barr virus appeared linked to several top co-occurrence clusters.

Comment on this clone: Its target antigen remains unknown. No per-base quality is available; no much larger clone lies one base away.

Library method: the immunoSEQ multiplex PCR assay. The multiplex PCR relied on a mix of 60 forward primers for TCR Vbeta segments and 13 reverse primers for TCR Jbeta segments. The CDR3 region of rearranged TCR beta genes was amplified from genomic DNA with a multiplex PCR assay. Amplified TCR beta libraries were sequenced as 87-base-pair reads on the Illumina HiSeq System. The authors' analysis ran thus. A later analysis counted about 82 million unique TCR beta chains across the 550 to 700 repertoires, and some 11 million of these chains were shared by at least two donors. A nearest-neighbor algorithm error-corrected the raw reads and collapsed the reads into unique sequences, merging closely related sequences to remove PCR and sequencing errors. V, D and J gene segments were assigned by aligning CDR3 sequences to IMGT reference sequences. For a sequence to be retained, a match of at least six nucleotides to both a V gene segment and a J gene segment was required. A rearrangement was called productive if the CDR3 had no stop codons and remained in frame with V and J, and every other rearrangement was called non-productive. Following IMGT convention, CDR3 was defined as the stretch from the second conserved V-encoded cysteine up to the conserved J-encoded phenylalanine. The earlier analysis of 450 to 750 of the donors excluded any sequence lacking an unambiguous match to a single V gene segment. An earlier analysis of several hundred of the donors classified V segments as functional when productive rearrangements were above 56.7% and as segregating when the standard deviation between donors was above 5%. To diagnose cytomegalovirus status from the catalog of TCR beta chain sequences, a statistical classification framework was built. A later analysis assigned V and J genes by comparing TCR nucleotide sequences with IMGT/GENE-DB human TR gene sequences. Using the TCRdist pipeline, a later analysis assigned CDR3 sequences along with most-parsimonious VDJ recombination scenarios. In a later analysis, each TCR beta chain was defined by its CDR3 amino acid sequence together with its V-gene family, and reads lacking a unique V-gene family were excluded. To address suspected cross-contamination and a sequencing artifact, a later analysis removed a few hundred highly shared, low-generation-probability nucleotide sequences. For each public chain, a later analysis derived a clonal expansion index from normalized ranks of inferred template counts within each repertoire. In a later analysis, generation probabilities were computed using a VDJ recombination model fitted to out-of-frame rearrangements, and the results were checked against IGoR. A later analysis scored TCR-TCR, TCR-HLA and TCR-CMV co-occurrence with hypergeometric tests, applying a repertoire-size bias correction to TCR pairs. False discovery rates were estimated in a later analysis by permuting HLA or CMV assignments 20 times. In a later analysis, co-occurring TCRs were grouped with DBSCAN, and TCRdist sequence similarity was added when clustering was performed within HLA-allele-positive subsets. Repertoires with fewer than 30,000 or more than 120,000 public chains, plus five repertoires with anomalous nucleotide sharing, were excluded from co-occurrence clustering. Sourced from immuneACCESS, this table was stored by TCRdb with only in-frame sequences that have V and J called. A share of the clones is absent; for the studies checked, an unresolved V gene accounts for under half, and the remainder has no known explanation. V, J and clone size were drawn from that table, and D and trimming were deduced from the DNA. The sample table contains approximately 140,000 clones; only one count was recorded for about 80% of them. The ten largest clones add up to approximately 2% of the sample.

The cohort consisted of 670 or so healthy bone marrow donors. At the time of sampling, every cohort member was nominally healthy, though immune exposures that went unrecorded were likely present. The donor tested CMV seronegative and was one of the 352 seronegative cohort members. Every donor gave a peripheral blood sample, and the peripheral blood mononuclear cells from that sample were used for TCR beta sequencing. The Qiagen DNeasy Blood Extraction Kit was used to extract genomic DNA from the blood cell samples. Taken from the germline V gene, the CDR1 and CDR2 loops are SNHLY and FYNNEI. CDR3 length: 16 amino acids, cysteine to phenylalanine. CDR3 DNA is the only sequence kept; it has 48 bases, read in frame from the first base. Trimming at the junction amounts to 0 bases on V and 5 bases on J, and the germline ends lie 17 bases apart.

The source is a man aged 25 to 40 in good health and CMV-seronegative. This receptor chain uses TRBV2 and TRBJ2-7; the best D guess is TRBD1, with 6 bases matching. Sequencing used PBMCs. The CDR3 reads CASSEAHSSGVDEQYF. The sequence in DNA is TGTGCCAGCAGTGAAGCGCATTCGTCAGGGGTCGACGAGCAGTACTTC. The full variable domain, with segments outside the CDR3 supplied by the reference TRBV2 and TRBJ2-7 proteins, appears as EPEVTQTPSHQVTQMGQEVILRCVPISNHLYFYWYRQILGQKVEFLVSFYNNEISEKSEIFDDQFSVERPDGSNFTLKIRSTKLEDSAMYFCASSEAHSSGVDEQYFGPGTRLTVT.